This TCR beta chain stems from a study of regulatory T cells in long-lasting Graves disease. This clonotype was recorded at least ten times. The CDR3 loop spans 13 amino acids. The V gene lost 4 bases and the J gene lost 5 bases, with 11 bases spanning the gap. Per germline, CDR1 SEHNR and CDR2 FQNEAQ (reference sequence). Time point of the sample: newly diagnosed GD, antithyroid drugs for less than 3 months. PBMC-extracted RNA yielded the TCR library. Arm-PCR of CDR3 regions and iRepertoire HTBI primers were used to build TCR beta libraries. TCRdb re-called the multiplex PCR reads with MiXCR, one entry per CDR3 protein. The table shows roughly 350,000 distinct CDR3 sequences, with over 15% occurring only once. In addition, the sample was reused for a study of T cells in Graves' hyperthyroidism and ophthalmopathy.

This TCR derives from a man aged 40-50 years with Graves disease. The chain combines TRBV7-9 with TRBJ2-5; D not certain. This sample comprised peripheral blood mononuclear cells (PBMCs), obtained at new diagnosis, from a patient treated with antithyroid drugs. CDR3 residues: CASSSAMGETQYF. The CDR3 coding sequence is TGTGCCAGCAGCTCGGCTATGGGGGAGACCCAGTACTTC.